Listed here are 9 T cell receptor beta chains from one sample, sequenced in a study of human T cells and chemical hapten exposure. Time point: patch test 2, 6 weeks after DPC sensitization. Treatment specified: therapeutic diphenylcyclopropenone sensitization with weekly scalp DPC. TCRdb redid the calling of the RACE reads with MiXCR, one entry per CDR3 protein. The sample includes roughly 380,000 distinct CDR3 sequences, roughly 6.3% of them seen just once. Sequences were derived from whole blood, sampled in connection with sensitization to the hapten diphenylcyclopropenone (DPC). The source is a woman aged 18-29 years with alopecia areata. Some clones in this sample may be carry-over from other donors' samples.

The chain recombines TRBV5-6 with TRBJ2-1; 9 bases fit TRBD2. V trimming: 4 bases; J trimming: 4 bases; junction bases outside the gene matches: 9. The V gene's germline CDR1 is SGHDT and CDR2 YYEEEE. This CDR3 region has 16 residues. DNA for the CDR3: TGTGCCAGCAGCCCGTCAGCGGGGGGCCCTTACAATGAGCAGTTCTTC. This encodes CASSPSAGGPYNEQFF.

The V gene is TRBV5-1, the J gene TRBJ1-4; TRBD1 matches 9 bases. Per germline, CDR1 SGHRS and CDR2 YFSETQ. The CDR3 contains 14 residues. Trimming at V came to 3 bases and at J to 6 bases, leaving 3 bases not matched to a gene. Here the CDR3 DNA reads TGCGCCAGCAGCTCGACAGGGGGGCATGAAAAACTGTTTTTT. It codes for CASSSTGGHEKLFF.

The rearrangement uses TRBV6-5 and TRBJ1-6, with D possibly TRBD1 on 5 matching bases. The germline V and J ends were trimmed by 6 bases and 13 bases, with 19 bases remaining between them. The CDR3 is 14 residues long. The germline gives CDR1 MNHEY, CDR2 SVGAGI. The chain's CDR3 is CASSRDSRTMPLHF. CDR3 sequence (DNA): TGTGCCAGCAGCCGGGACTCGCGTACGATGCCCCTCCACTTT.

This clonotype was found many times. The CDR3 loop reads CASSQGQRADQPQHF. The CDR3 DNA reads as TGTGCCAGCAGCCAAGGACAGAGAGCTGATCAGCCCCAGCATTTT. The genes are TRBV4-2 and TRBJ1-5; TRBD1 might be the D (5 bases). Germline loops: CDR1 LGHNA, CDR2 YNFKEQ. The CDR3 is 15 amino acids. The V end lost 1 base, the J end lost 5 bases, and 12 bases lay between the germline ends.

This clonotype was seen a few times. This chain uses TRBV6-5 with TRBJ1-2; 9 bases are a match to TRBD1. The CDR3 contains 15 residues. Germline CDR1 and CDR2: MNHEY and SVGAGI. Trimming removed 1 base from V and 6 bases from J; junction bases left unmatched: 6. CDR3 DNA: TGTGCCAGCAGTTACTTGGACAGGGGACGGAATGGCTACACCTTC. Residues: CASSYLDRGRNGYTF.

This chain joins TRBV7-3 and TRBJ2-6; TRBD1 matches 8 bases. Germline V gene data show CDR1 as SGHTA and CDR2 as FQGTGA. This CDR3 comprises 16 residues. Trimming at V came to 6 bases and at J to 2 bases, leaving 6 bases not matched to a gene. The CDR3: CASSPTGGTGANVLTF. CDR3 DNA sequence: TGTGCCAGCAGTCCTACAGGGGGTACTGGGGCCAACGTCCTGACTTTC.

The J gene is TRBJ2-1, the V gene TRBV9; D is perhaps TRBD1 (5 bases). Germline assignment: CDR1 SGDLS and CDR2 YYNGEE. CDR3 length: 18 residues. Between the trimmed V and J ends, which lost 2 bases and 0 bases, there was a span of 18 bases. The CDR3 DNA follows: TGTGCCAGCAGCGTTCGGCTCAGGGTCCCCAGCTCCTACAATGAGCAGTTCTTC. It specifies CASSVRLRVPSSYNEQFF.

This clonotype was detected many times. The chain carries TRBV2 and TRBJ1-5; 7 bases match TRBD1. The CDR3 consists of 13 residues. Germline V CDR1 and CDR2: SNHLY, FYNNEI. Trimming at V came to 5 bases and at J to 6 bases, leaving 4 bases not matched to a gene. CDR3 bases: TGTGCCAGCAGTAACAGGGGAGTTCAGCCCCAGCATTTT. Protein: CASSNRGVQPQHF. The full variable domain, in which reference TRBV2 and TRBJ1-5 provide the parts outside the CDR3, is EPEVTQTPSHQVTQMGQEVILRCVPISNHLYFYWYRQILGQKVEFLVSFYNNEISEKSEIFDDQFSVERPDGSNFTLKIRSTKLEDSAMYFCASSNRGVQPQHFGDGTRLSIL.

This clonotype was detected many times. This chain uses TRBV24-1 with TRBJ2-3; D is unclear. In germline, CDR1 is KGHDR, CDR2 SFDVKD. CDR3 length: 16 residues. V was shortened by 1 base and J by 1 base, with 11 bases between the two germline ends. CDR3 region: CATSDFIAGRTDTQYF. The CDR3 coding sequence is TGTGCCACCAGTGATTTTATAGCAGGACGCACAGATACGCAGTATTTT.